One and the same sample provided the 3 T cell receptor beta chains below, sequenced in a study of blood T cell repertoires in COVID-19. Data came from immunoSEQ multiplex PCR; TCRdb stores just in-frame clones and leaves some out. The table records over 250,000 clones, 80% to 90% of them present only once. Sequencing was done on a sample of PBMCs or T cells enriched from blood (not recorded which). Every receptor here comes from a woman younger than 35 who had recovered from COVID-19.

The chain joins TRBV15 to TRBJ2-6, with unresolved D. Trimming took 1 base from V and 0 from J, leaving 7 bases between them. The CDR3 loop spans 16 amino acids. Germline values: CDR1 LNHNV, CDR2 YYDKDF (reference sequence). As DNA, the CDR3 is TGTGCCACCAGCAGAGTCTTCGGCTCTGGGGCCAACGTCCTGACTTTC. It is translated as CATSRVFGSGANVLTF. Based on the CDR3 plus reference TRBV15 and TRBJ2-6, the full variable domain is DAMVIQNPRYQVTQFGKPVTLSCSQTLNHNVMYWYQQKSSQAPKLLFHYYDKDFNNEADTPDNFQSRRPNTSFCFLDIRSPGLGDTAMYLCATSRVFGSGANVLTFGAGSRLTVL.

J is TRBJ2-2 and V is TRBV10-1, with TRBD1 as a possible D gene (6 bases). Between the trimmed V and J ends, which lost 8 bases and 2 bases, there was a span of 12 bases. CDR1 WNHNN and CDR2 SYGVQD come from the germline V gene (reference sequence). The CDR3 runs to 14 residues. CDR3 nucleotides: TGCGCCAGCGGCTGGACAGACAACACCGGGGAGCTGTTTTTT. Protein: CASGWTDNTGELFF.

V usage is TRBV5-6 and J usage is TRBJ2-3; tentative D call: TRBD2 (5 bases). The CDR3 length is 14 residues. Trimming cost V 0 bases and J 4 bases, with 9 bases left between them. CDR1 and CDR2 (germline): SGHDT, YYEEEE. The CDR3 nucleotides read TGTGCCAGCAGCTTGGGGCTAGCCGCAGATACGCAGTATTTT. Protein product: CASSLGLAADTQYF.